Described below is a single T cell receptor (beta chain) sequence and its context. The antigen is undetermined. Samples: about 28 days before transplant, then days 30, 100 and 180 after. This entry comes from a study of T cell clonotyping in hematopoietic cell transplantation. Whole-study results and caveats: Graft donor and pretransplant recipient Inverse Simpson Index values predicted broader posttransplant TCR diversity. CD4 and CD8 repertoire contributions could not be separated without sorting. Recipient TCR diversity dropped after transplant; expanded clonotypes rose from day 30 to 180.

Sequenced by immunoSEQ multiplex PCR; TCRdb stores in-frame clones only, minus some. The repertoire holds about 10,000 clones, with 51% as singletons. The input for sequencing was peripheral blood mononuclear cells, taken 100 days after allogeneic stem cell transplant. The source of this sequence is a female patient between 50 and 60 years old who had an allogeneic stem cell transplant from an unrelated donor, so the T cells may come from the graft donor. Some clones in this sample may be carry-over from other donors' samples.

CDR3 bases: TGTGCCAGTAGTGTCTCCGGGACAGCAACTCCTAACTATGGCTACACCTTC. Translating it yields CASSVSGTATPNYGYTF. V and J are TRBV19 and TRBJ1-2; 7 positions match TRBD1. Per the germline V gene, CDR1 is LNHDA and CDR2 is SQIVND (reference sequence). The CDR3 extends over 17 amino acids. The V segment lost 5 bases and the J segment 0 bases; nucleotides outside the gene matches: 12. The full variable domain, completed using reference TRBV19 and TRBJ1-2, is DGGITQSPKYLFRKEGQNVTLSCEQNLNHDAMYWYRQDPGQGLRLIYYSQIVNDFQKGDIAEGYSVSREKKESFPLTVTSAQKNPTAFYLCASSVSGTATPNYGYTFGSGTRLTVV.